This T cell receptor (beta chain) was captured in a study of memory CD4+ T cells and cytomegalovirus serostatus. The table came from immunoSEQ multiplex PCR; TCRdb's copy has only in-frame clones and leaves some out. This sample has under 55,000 clones; roughly 72% occur once, and the top ten carry around 1.6%. The sort gate was single viable CD3+CD4+CD8-CD45RO+ cells for memory CD4+ T cells. General study results and limits: The CMV-associated TCR signature appears largely within the CD4+ memory repertoire.

The CDR3 is 14 amino acids. Trimming removed 1 base at V and 7 bases at J, with 11 bases between. Germline loops: CDR1 SGHTA, CDR2 FQGNSA. Regarding this clone: Its antigen is not identified.

The V gene is TRBV7-2, the J gene TRBJ1-5, with D possibly TRBD1 on 5 matching bases. Sequencing was done on a sample of memory CD4+ T cells from blood. The TCR sequence derives from an adult in good health and CMV-seronegative. The CDR3 protein is CASSLGNAGQPQHF. The CDR3 DNA reads as TGTGCCAGCAGCTTAGGGAACGCAGGGCAGCCCCAGCATTTT.